The clone carrying this T cell receptor beta chain showed up just once. The data derive from a study of shared clonotypes between healthy human individuals. In the naive CD8 group, cells lacked CD45RO and were positively selected for CCR7, so terminally differentiated effector memory CD45RA+ cells were left out. Method: immunoSEQ multiplex PCR; TCRdb's copy keeps in-frame clones and lacks some. The sample lists about 2.2 million clones, just over 90% occurring once. The sequence derives from a man between 18 and 35 years old in good health. Some clones in this sample may be carry-over from other donors' samples. The sequenced material came from naive CD8+ T cells from PBMCs.

CDR3 loop: CASSSPDSLWNYGYTF. As DNA, the CDR3 is TGTGCCAGCAGCTCCCCCGACAGTTTGTGGAACTATGGCTACACCTTC. The chain couples TRBV7-9 to TRBJ1-2, with D perhaps TRBD1 (5 bases). This CDR3 is built from 16 residues. Germline values: CDR1 SEHNR, CDR2 FQNEAQ (reference sequence). V lost 4 bases and J 2 bases, leaving 17 bases between the germline ends. The entire variable domain, with the rest obtained from reference TRBV7-9 and TRBJ1-2, is as follows: DTGVSQNPRHKITKRGQNVTFRCDPISEHNRLYWYRQTLGQGPEFLTYFQNEAQLEKSRLLSDRFSAERPKGSFSTLEIQRTEQGDSAMYLCASSSPDSLWNYGYTFGSGTRLTVV.